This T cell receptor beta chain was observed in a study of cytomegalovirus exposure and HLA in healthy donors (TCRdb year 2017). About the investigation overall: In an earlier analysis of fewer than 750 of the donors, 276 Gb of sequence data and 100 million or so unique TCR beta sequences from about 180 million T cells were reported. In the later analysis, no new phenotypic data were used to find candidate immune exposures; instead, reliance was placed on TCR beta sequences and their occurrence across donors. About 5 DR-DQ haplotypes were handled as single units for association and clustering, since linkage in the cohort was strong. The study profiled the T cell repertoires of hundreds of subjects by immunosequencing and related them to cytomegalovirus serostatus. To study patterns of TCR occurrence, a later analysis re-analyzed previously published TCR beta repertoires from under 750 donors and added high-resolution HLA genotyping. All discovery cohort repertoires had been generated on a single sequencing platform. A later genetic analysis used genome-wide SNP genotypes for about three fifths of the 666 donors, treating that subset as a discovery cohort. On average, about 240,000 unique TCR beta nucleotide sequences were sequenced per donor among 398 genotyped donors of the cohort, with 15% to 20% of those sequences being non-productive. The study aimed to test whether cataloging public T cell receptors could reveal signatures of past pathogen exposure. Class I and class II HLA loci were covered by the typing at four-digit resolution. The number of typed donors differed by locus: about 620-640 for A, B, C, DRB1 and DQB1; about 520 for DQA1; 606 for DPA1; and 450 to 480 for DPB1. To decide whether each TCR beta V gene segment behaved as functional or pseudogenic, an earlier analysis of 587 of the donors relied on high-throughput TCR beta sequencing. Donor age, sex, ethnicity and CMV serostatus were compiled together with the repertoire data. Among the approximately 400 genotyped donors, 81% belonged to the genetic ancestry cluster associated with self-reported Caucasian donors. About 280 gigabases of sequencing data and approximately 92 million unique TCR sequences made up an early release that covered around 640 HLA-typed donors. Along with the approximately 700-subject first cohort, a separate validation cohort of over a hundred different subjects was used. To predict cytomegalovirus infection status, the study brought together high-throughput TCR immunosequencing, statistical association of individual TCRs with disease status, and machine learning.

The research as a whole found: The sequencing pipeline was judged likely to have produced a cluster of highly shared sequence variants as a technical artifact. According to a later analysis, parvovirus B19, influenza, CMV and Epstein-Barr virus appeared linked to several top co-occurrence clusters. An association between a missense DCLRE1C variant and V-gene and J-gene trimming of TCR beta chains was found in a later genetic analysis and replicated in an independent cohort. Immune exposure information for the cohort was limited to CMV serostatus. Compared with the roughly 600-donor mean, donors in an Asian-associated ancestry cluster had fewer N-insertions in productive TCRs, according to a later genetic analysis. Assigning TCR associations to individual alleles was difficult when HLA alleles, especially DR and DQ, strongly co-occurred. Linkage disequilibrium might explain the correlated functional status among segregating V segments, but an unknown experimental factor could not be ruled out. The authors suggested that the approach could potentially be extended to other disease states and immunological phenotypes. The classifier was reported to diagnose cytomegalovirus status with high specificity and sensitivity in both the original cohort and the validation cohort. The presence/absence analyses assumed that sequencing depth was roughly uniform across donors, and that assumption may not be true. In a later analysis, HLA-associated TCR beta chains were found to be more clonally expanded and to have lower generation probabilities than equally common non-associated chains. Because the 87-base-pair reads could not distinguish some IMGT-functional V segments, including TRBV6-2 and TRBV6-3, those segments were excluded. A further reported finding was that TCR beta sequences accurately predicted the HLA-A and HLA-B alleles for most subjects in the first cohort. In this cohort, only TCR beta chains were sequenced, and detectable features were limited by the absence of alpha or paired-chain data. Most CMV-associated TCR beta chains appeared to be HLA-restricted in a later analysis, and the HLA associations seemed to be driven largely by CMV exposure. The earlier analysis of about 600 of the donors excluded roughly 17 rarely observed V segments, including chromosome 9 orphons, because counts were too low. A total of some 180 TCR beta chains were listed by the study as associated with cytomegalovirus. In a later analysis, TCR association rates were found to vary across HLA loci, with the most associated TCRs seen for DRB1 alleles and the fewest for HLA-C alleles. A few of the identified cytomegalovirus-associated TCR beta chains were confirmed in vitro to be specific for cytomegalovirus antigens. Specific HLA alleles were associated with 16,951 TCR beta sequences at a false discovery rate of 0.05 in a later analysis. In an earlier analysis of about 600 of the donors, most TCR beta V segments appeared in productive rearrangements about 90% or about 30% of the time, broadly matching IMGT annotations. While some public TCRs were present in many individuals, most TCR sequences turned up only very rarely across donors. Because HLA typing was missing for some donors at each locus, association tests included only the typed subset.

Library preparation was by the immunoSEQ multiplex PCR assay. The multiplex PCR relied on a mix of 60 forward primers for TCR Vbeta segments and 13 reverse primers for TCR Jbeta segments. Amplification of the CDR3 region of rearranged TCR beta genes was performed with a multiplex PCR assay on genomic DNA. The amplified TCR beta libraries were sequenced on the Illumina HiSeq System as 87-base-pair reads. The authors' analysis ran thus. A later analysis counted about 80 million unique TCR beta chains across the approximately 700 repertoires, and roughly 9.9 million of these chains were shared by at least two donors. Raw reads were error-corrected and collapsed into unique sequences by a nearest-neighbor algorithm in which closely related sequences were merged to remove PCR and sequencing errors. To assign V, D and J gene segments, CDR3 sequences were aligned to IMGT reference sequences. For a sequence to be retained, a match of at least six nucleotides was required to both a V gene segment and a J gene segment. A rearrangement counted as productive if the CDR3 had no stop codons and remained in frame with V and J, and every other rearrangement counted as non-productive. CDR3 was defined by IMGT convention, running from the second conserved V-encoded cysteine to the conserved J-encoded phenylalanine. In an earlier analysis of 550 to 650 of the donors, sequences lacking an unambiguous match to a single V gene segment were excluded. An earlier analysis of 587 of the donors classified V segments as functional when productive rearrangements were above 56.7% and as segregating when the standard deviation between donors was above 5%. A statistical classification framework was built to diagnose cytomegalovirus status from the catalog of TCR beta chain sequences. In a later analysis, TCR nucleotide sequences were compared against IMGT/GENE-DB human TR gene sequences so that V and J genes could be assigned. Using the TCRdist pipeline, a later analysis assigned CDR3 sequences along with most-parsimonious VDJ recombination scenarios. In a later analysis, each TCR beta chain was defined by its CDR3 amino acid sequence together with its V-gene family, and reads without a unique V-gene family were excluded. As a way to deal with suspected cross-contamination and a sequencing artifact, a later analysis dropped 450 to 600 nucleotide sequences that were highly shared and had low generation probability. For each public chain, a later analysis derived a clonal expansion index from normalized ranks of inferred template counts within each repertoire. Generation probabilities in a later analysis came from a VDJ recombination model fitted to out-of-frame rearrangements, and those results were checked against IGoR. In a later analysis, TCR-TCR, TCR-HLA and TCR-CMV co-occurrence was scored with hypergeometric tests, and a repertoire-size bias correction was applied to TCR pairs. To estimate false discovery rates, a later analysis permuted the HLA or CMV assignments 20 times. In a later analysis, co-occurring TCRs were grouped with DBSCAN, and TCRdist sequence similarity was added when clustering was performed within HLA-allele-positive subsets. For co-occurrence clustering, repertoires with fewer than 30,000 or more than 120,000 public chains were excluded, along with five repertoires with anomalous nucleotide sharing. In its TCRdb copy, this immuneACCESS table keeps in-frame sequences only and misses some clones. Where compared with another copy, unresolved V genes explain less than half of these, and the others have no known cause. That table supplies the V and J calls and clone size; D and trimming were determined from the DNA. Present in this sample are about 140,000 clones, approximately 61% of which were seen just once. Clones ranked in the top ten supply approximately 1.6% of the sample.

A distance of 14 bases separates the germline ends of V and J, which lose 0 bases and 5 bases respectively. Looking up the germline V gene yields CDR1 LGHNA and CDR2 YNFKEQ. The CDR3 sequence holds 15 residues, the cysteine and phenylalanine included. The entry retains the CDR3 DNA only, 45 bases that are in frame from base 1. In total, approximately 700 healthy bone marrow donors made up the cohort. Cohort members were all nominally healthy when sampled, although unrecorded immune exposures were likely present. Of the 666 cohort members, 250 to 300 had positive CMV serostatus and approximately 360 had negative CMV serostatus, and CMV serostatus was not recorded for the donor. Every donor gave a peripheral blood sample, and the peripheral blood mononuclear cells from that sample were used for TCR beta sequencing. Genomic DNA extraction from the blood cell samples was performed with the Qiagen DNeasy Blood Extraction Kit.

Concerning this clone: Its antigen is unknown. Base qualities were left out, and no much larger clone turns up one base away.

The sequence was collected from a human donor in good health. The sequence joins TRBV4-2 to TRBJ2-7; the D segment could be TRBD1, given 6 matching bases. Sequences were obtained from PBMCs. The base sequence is TGTGCCAGCAGCCAAGATTACTCAGGGGATAACGAGCAGTACTTC. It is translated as CASSQDYSGDNEQYF.